This T cell receptor beta chain originates from a study of shared clonotypes between healthy human individuals. Assay: immunoSEQ multiplex PCR; the TCRdb copy retains only in-frame clones and omits some. Among millions of clones, just over 90% were seen once, and the ten largest hold more than 0.12%. Note on this clone: Other DNA sequences in the same sample also yield this CDR3.

Sequencing was carried out using naive CD4+ T cells sorted from blood. The subset here: CD45RA+ positively selected. The origin of this receptor is a young man in good health.

CDR3 sequence (DNA): TGTGCCAGCTCACCAGGTCTCGAAGAGACCCAGTACTTC. This encodes CASSPGLEETQYF. V usage is TRBV18 and J usage is TRBJ2-5, with D unresolved. V shed 2 bases and J shed 3 bases, with 7 bases lying between them. CDR3 length equals 13 residues. Germline CDR1 reads KGHSH; CDR2 reads LQKENI.